This T cell receptor beta chain derives from a study of CD8 T cell repertoires and HIV-1 epitope variants (dated by TCRdb to about 2020). About the study as a whole: In separate culture wells, T cells were stimulated with each of twenty-five peptides that represented autologous and known Gag and Nef epitope variants. Control conditions included a CMV, EBV and flu peptide pool, the Ebola AY9 epitope as negative control, and a no-peptide well. The epitopes tested covered three Gag epitope families plus Nef HW9 and YT9. T cells were enriched using the EasySep Human T Cell Enrichment Kit and were co-cultured with equal numbers of autologous T cell-negative cells serving as antigen-presenting cells. The cultures were grown for 10 days in IMDM with gentamicin, and half of the media was changed on days 3 and 7 with IL-2, IL-7 and IL-15 added. An aliquot of 1M T cells was saved as an uncultured baseline condition, separate from the approximately 80 T cell cultures. Running each culture condition in triplicate, except for one peptide done in duplicate, gave a total of some 91 T cell cultures.

The EasySep Human CD8+ T Cell Enrichment Kit was used on day 10 to isolate CD8+ T cells from every culture. The immunoSEQ platform was used to sequence TCR beta CDR3 regions at survey depth. The QIAamp DNA micro kit was used to extract genomic DNA from every cultured and uncultured CD8+ T cell population. The original methods were these. Samples with under 5,000 productive reads were excluded, and this exclusion removed about 6.5% of the roughly 80 HIV peptide-stimulated cultures. Sequences were trimmed to CDR3 by a MANAFEST web app, and nonproductive sequences, CDR3s under 5 amino acids, and sequences not starting with C or ending with F/W were removed. For a clonotype to count as antigen-specific, the clonotype had to expand relative to the no-peptide control in at least 2 of 3 replicates at FDR 0.01, and only within one epitope family. In addition, a specific clonotype needed a frequency at least fivefold higher than in wells stimulated with peptides from other epitope families. Not all clones reach the TCRdb copy of this immuneACCESS table, which keeps in-frame sequences only. Checked studies attribute under half of the gap to unresolved V genes and leave the rest unexplained. V, J and clone size reflect that table, while D and trimming were determined from the DNA. This sample comprises some 87,000 clones, roughly four fifths of them detected only once. The top ten clonotypes cover 20% to 30% of the sample.

Counted from cysteine to phenylalanine, this CDR3 has 14 amino acids. Left in the record is the CDR3 DNA by itself, 42 bases read in frame from the first base. From the germline V gene (reference sequence), CDR1 is LNHDA and CDR2 is SQIVND. V and J are truncated by 3 bases and 6 bases respectively, leaving an intervening sequence of 9 bases. Study-wide findings and limitations: The study identified roughly 9 antigen-specific TCR beta clonotypes, roughly 6 of which appeared to be cross-reactive for autologous or known escape epitope variants. The assay identified only TCR beta chains and indicated proliferation in response to antigen, without indicating T cell function or cytokine profile. The Nef KF9 family was recognized by five clonotypes and the HW9 family by one, and no responses to the TAALDMSHF plasma variant were observed.

This clone appeared a few times. Its antigen remains unidentified. Base qualities are missing; no much larger clone stands one base away. The chain uses TRBV19 and TRBJ1-6, with the D gene too uncertain to name. Sequencing was carried out using uncultured baseline CD8+ T cells from peripheral blood mononuclear cells (PBMCs). The sequence came from a male donor with HIV. The CDR3 here reads CASSMWQINSPLHF. Here is the DNA: TGTGCCAGTAGTATGTGGCAGATTAATTCACCCCTCCACTTT.